The rows below give T cell receptor beta chains drawn from one sample of a study of T cells in Graves' hyperthyroidism and ophthalmopathy. One entry per CDR3 protein, called by TCRdb with MiXCR from the multiplex PCR reads. The sample lists over 700,000 distinct CDR3 sequences, approximately 18% occurring once. The sample was blood. Receptors originate from a woman between 50 and 59 years old with Graves' hyperthyroidism that later progressed to Graves' ophthalmopathy. The CDR3 runs from the conserved cysteine through the conserved F or W. A D gene is named only where the DNA matches it firmly. The size entry is marked missing in some rows and otherwise reads once, few, many or a size class.

j_call: TRBJ1-4
v_call: TRBV9
clone_size: few
d_call: .
cdr3_nt: TGTGCCAGCAGCGTAGGGCAGTCTAATGAAAAACTGTTTTTT
cdr3_aa: CASSVGQSNEKLFF

j_call: TRBJ1-6
v_call: TRBV20-1
clone_size: .
d_call: TRBD1
cdr3_nt: TGCAGTGCTACAAGGGACAGGGGGCGCGGGTCCTATAATTCACCCCTCCACTTT
cdr3_aa: CSATRDRGRGSYNSPLHF

j_call: TRBJ1-1
v_call: TRBV27
clone_size: few
d_call: .
cdr3_nt: TGTGCCAGCAGTTTATCCCGTCACACTGAAGCTTTCTTT
cdr3_aa: CASSLSRHTEAFF

j_call: TRBJ1-1
v_call: TRBV6-2/TRBV6-3
clone_size: .
d_call: TRBD1
cdr3_nt: TGTGCCAGCAGTTACTTCTCGGGCCAGGGGGCCAGAGCGGGCACTGAAGCTTTCTTT
cdr3_aa: CASSYFSGQGARAGTEAFF

j_call: TRBJ1-2
v_call: TRBV18
clone_size: many
d_call: .
cdr3_nt: TGTGCCAGCTCATCGGCCTCCGGGGGTCCTGGCTACACCTTC
cdr3_aa: CASSSASGGPGYTF

j_call: TRBJ2-5
v_call: TRBV3-1
clone_size: many
d_call: .
cdr3_nt: TGTGCCAGCAGCCAAGATGAAGGGGGTGCCCAAGAGACCCAGTACTTC
cdr3_aa: CASSQDEGGAQETQYF

j_call: TRBJ2-7
v_call: TRBV12-3/TRBV12-4
clone_size: few
d_call: .
cdr3_nt: TGTGCCAGCAGTTTATGGGACGGAGGGAGCTCCTACGAGCAGTACTTC
cdr3_aa: CASSLWDGGSSYEQYF

j_call: TRBJ1-3
v_call: TRBV18
clone_size: .
d_call: .
cdr3_nt: TGTGCCAGCTCACCTGCAGGGACGGCAAGAAACACCATATATTTT
cdr3_aa: CASSPAGTARNTIYF

j_call: TRBJ2-5
v_call: TRBV20-1
clone_size: many
d_call: .
cdr3_nt: TGCAGTGCTGTGCCGGGGGCTGTGGAGACCCAGTACTTC
cdr3_aa: CSAVPGAVETQYF

j_call: TRBJ1-3
v_call: TRBV3-1
clone_size: many
d_call: .
cdr3_nt: TGTGCCAGCAGCCAAGATGCAGGGTTTGGAAACACCATATATTTT
cdr3_aa: CASSQDAGFGNTIYF

j_call: TRBJ1-5
v_call: TRBV19
clone_size: .
d_call: TRBD1
cdr3_nt: TGTGCCAGTAGTAGCACAGGGGGTAGGAGCAATCAGCCCCAGCATTTT
cdr3_aa: CASSSTGGRSNQPQHF

j_call: TRBJ2-2
v_call: TRBV2
clone_size: many
d_call: TRBD1
cdr3_nt: TGTGCCAGCAGCGGACAGGGGGCGAACACCGGGGAGCTGTTTTTT
cdr3_aa: CASSGQGANTGELFF

j_call: TRBJ2-7
v_call: TRBV6-1
clone_size: many
d_call: .
cdr3_nt: TGTGCCAGCAAAACAAGACAGGATGACTCCTACGAGCAGTACTTC
cdr3_aa: CASKTRQDDSYEQYF

j_call: TRBJ1-1
v_call: TRBV2
clone_size: many
d_call: .
cdr3_nt: TGTGCCAGCAGGGGTCGGGGGACTGAAGCTTTCTTT
cdr3_aa: CASRGRGTEAFF

j_call: TRBJ2-1
v_call: TRBV6-5
clone_size: once
d_call: .
cdr3_nt: TGTGCCAGCAGTTACGGACAGTGGGTTGATGAGCAGTTCTTC
cdr3_aa: CASSYGQWVDEQFF

j_call: TRBJ1-1
v_call: TRBV11-2
clone_size: many
d_call: .
cdr3_nt: TGTGCCAGCAGCTTAGAGTGGACTGAAGCTTTCTTT
cdr3_aa: CASSLEWTEAFF

j_call: TRBJ1-1
v_call: TRBV7-3
clone_size: many
d_call: TRBD1
cdr3_nt: TGTGCCAGCAGCTCCGCAGGGGGCTACACTGAAGCTTTCTTT
cdr3_aa: CASSSAGGYTEAFF

j_call: TRBJ1-1
v_call: TRBV11-3
clone_size: .
d_call: .
cdr3_nt: TGTGCCAGCAGCTCTGGACTGGCGATGAACACTGAAGCTTTCTTT
cdr3_aa: CASSSGLAMNTEAFF

j_call: TRBJ1-6
v_call: TRBV29-1
clone_size: .
d_call: .
cdr3_nt: TGCAGCGTTGAGGTGGGAGATAATTCACCCCTCCACTTT
cdr3_aa: CSVEVGDNSPLHF

j_call: TRBJ1-2
v_call: TRBV5-1
clone_size: many
d_call: .
cdr3_nt: TGCGCCAGCAGCTTGGGCCAGGGCGACTATGGCTACACCTTC
cdr3_aa: CASSLGQGDYGYTF

j_call: TRBJ1-5
v_call: TRBV2
clone_size: .
d_call: TRBD1
cdr3_nt: TGTGCCAGCAGTGAAGAGGGGGGACAGGGTAGCAATCAGCCCCAGCATTTT
cdr3_aa: CASSEEGGQGSNQPQHF

j_call: TRBJ1-2
v_call: TRBV29-1
clone_size: .
d_call: TRBD1
cdr3_nt: TGCAGCGGGGGACAGTATAACTATGGCTACACCTTC
cdr3_aa: CSGGQYNYGYTF

j_call: TRBJ1-5
v_call: TRBV20-1
clone_size: .
d_call: .
cdr3_nt: TGCAGTGCTGGTCACCAGGATATTCAGCCCCAGCATTTT
cdr3_aa: CSAGHQDIQPQHF

j_call: TRBJ2-1
v_call: TRBV18
clone_size: many
d_call: TRBD1
cdr3_nt: TGTGCCAGCTCGCCTCTGACAGGGTCCGCAAATGAGCAGTTCTTC
cdr3_aa: CASSPLTGSANEQFF